This T cell receptor beta chain derives from a study of metastatic and nonmetastatic thyroid tumors. TCRdb reassembled clones from the PCR reads with MiXCR. The sample shows approximately 37,000 clones, approximately 15% of them seen only once. This clone was seen a handful of times. A read error may produce the germline difference seen at one junction end. Other nucleotide sequences from this sample produce the same CDR3. This CDR3 contains 13 residues. The germline gives CDR1 KGHSH, CDR2 LQKENI. Not a single patient had been given any form of treatment at any point before undergoing thyroid surgery. The source of this sequence is a male donor with papillary thyroid cancer or a benign thyroid nodule (not recorded which). Some clones in this sample may be carry-over from other donors' samples. What was sequenced was blood. J is TRBJ1-4 and V is TRBV18; D gene unclear. The CDR3 bases are TGTGCCAGCTCACCGGGAACAGCCGAAAAACTGTTCTTT. Its protein is CASSPGTAEKLFF.